A selection of T cell receptor beta chains follows, all from one sample in a study of cytomegalovirus exposure and HLA in healthy donors. Data came from immunoSEQ multiplex PCR; TCRdb stores just in-frame clones and leaves some out. The top ten clones hold approximately 0.95% of a sample with approximately 280,000 clones, roughly 90% of them seen once. The sequencing sample was made of PBMCs. Every receptor here comes from a woman aged 18-29 years in good health and CMV-seronegative. Each CDR3 is given with its conserved first and last residue. The D gene is left open where the match is weak. Rows give clone size only sometimes, using once, few, many, or a class for an expanded clone.

j_call d_call clone_size v_call cdr3_aa cdr3_nt
TRBJ2-5 TRBD2 - TRBV7-3 CASSLGGRAGETQYF TGTGCCAGCAGCTTAGGCGGGAGGGCCGGGGAGACCCAGTACTTC
TRBJ2-4 - - TRBV15 CATSSGGGAKNIQYF TGTGCCACCAGCTCTGGTGGAGGCGCCAAAAACATTCAGTACTTC
TRBJ2-1 - once TRBV15 CATSRDRGRNEQFF TGTGCCACCAGCAGAGACAGGGGTCGCAATGAGCAGTTCTTC
TRBJ1-2 - few TRBV6-1 CASSAGVYGYTF TGTGCCAGCAGTGCAGGGGTTTATGGCTACACCTTC
TRBJ2-3 - - TRBV9 CASSVAGTSTDTQYF TGTGCCAGCAGCGTAGCGGGTACTAGCACAGATACGCAGTATTTT
TRBJ1-4 - - TRBV7-6 CASSLSSGSRDEKLFF TGTGCCAGCAGCTTAAGTTCGGGCTCCAGGGATGAAAAACTGTTTTTT
TRBJ2-7 - - TRBV6-1 CASSFGDNSYEQYF TGTGCCAGCAGTTTTGGCGACAACTCCTACGAGCAGTACTTC
TRBJ2-7 TRBD1 - TRBV18 CASSPGTGTVGYEQYF TGTGCCAGCTCACCCGGGACAGGGACAGTTGGCTACGAGCAGTACTTC
TRBJ1-5 - - TRBV18 CASSKEQGSQPQHF TGTGCCAGCTCAAAGGAACAGGGAAGTCAGCCCCAGCATTTT
TRBJ2-5 TRBD2 - TRBV13 CASSSGRLAGRETQYF TGTGCCAGCAGCTCTGGCAGACTAGCGGGACGAGAGACCCAGTACTTC
TRBJ2-5 - - TRBV9 CASSPGEQETQYF TGTGCCAGCAGCCCGGGAGAGCAAGAGACCCAGTACTTC
TRBJ2-1 - once TRBV27 CASSPGGPYNEQFF TGTGCCAGCAGTCCAGGGGGGCCCTACAATGAGCAGTTCTTC
TRBJ1-4 - - TRBV7-2 CASSFQGGSEKLFF TGTGCCAGCAGCTTCCAGGGAGGGAGTGAAAAACTGTTTTTT
TRBJ2-7 TRBD1 - TRBV28 CASSPPGQLVQYF TGTGCCAGCAGCCCTCCGGGACAGTTGGTGCAGTACTTC
TRBJ2-6 - - TRBV28 CASRLGGNVLTF TGTGCCAGCCGACTAGGAGGGAACGTCCTGACTTTC
TRBJ2-7 - - TRBV5-4 CASNAGPGVSYEQYF TGTGCCAGCAATGCCGGGCCGGGGGTCTCCTACGAGCAGTACTTC
TRBJ2-7 TRBD2 - TRBV6-5 CASSPTSGKYEQYF TGTGCCAGCAGCCCGACTAGCGGGAAATACGAGCAGTACTTC
TRBJ2-1 TRBD1 - TRBV7-6 CASSLAGQGVFDEQFF TGTGCCAGCAGCTTAGCGGGACAGGGGGTGTTCGATGAGCAGTTCTTC
TRBJ1-2 - - TRBV28 CASSGSGGALASYRHGYTF TGTGCCAGCAGTGGGAGTGGGGGGGCCCTCGCTTCCTACAGACATGGCTACACCTTC
TRBJ2-7 TRBD2 - TRBV5-1 CASRGPERLAGLYEQYF TGCGCCAGCAGGGGCCCGGAGAGACTAGCGGGACTCTACGAGCAGTACTTC
TRBJ2-1 TRBD2 once TRBV7-9 CASSTYAGAGNEQFF TGTGCCAGCAGCACCTACGCGGGAGCGGGCAATGAGCAGTTCTTC
TRBJ2-7 - - TRBV6-1 CAIQGRYEQYF TGTGCCATCCAGGGTCGGTACGAGCAGTACTTC
TRBJ1-2 - - TRBV30 CAWTLGGFTNYGYTF TGTGCCTGGACTCTGGGGGGGTTTACTAACTATGGCTACACCTTC
TRBJ2-1 TRBD2 - TRBV28 CASSFQLAVTYNEQFF TGTGCCAGCAGTTTCCAACTAGCGGTTACCTACAATGAGCAGTTCTTC
TRBJ2-2 - - TRBV28 CAGLGGTGELFF TGTGCCGGTCTGGGAGGAACCGGGGAGCTGTTTTTT
TRBJ1-4 TRBD1 - TRBV28 CASSIWTGRGTNEKLFF TGTGCCAGCAGTATATGGACAGGGAGAGGAACTAATGAAAAACTGTTTTTT
TRBJ1-3 TRBD1 - TRBV14 CASSPGTGGNTIYF TGTGCCAGCAGCCCTGGGACAGGGGGAAACACCATATATTTT
TRBJ1-4 TRBD1 - TRBV7-2 CASSSRDRTNEKLFF TGTGCCAGCAGCTCAAGGGACAGAACTAATGAAAAACTGTTTTTT
TRBJ2-1 - few TRBV19 CASSMGRNEQFF TGTGCCAGTAGTATGGGGAGGAATGAGCAGTTCTTC
TRBJ1-1 - - TRBV28 CASSFQRGRTEAFF TGTGCCAGCAGTTTCCAGCGGGGCCGGACTGAAGCTTTCTTT
TRBJ2-7 TRBD2 - TRBV19 CASSLWGGPYEQYF TGTGCCAGTAGCCTCTGGGGGGGTCCCTACGAGCAGTACTTC